Each of the 22 T cell receptor beta chains below was sequenced from the same sample in a study of T cells in Graves' hyperthyroidism and ophthalmopathy. TCR beta CDR3 regions were amplified from RNA. Carried out on the TCR CDR3, a first-round RT-PCR used the HTBI primer set. Each CDR3 protein is one row after TCRdb ran MiXCR on the multiplex PCR reads. The sample contains approximately 640,000 distinct CDR3 sequences, around 16% of which appear only once. The sample consisted of blood. The source of these receptors is a woman aged 25 to 39 with Graves' hyperthyroidism.

This sequence joins TRBV7-9 and TRBJ1-2; D is uncertain. The V gene lost 5 bases and the J gene lost 4 bases, with 11 bases spanning the gap. This CDR3 spans 13 amino acids. Germline loops: CDR1 SEHNR, CDR2 FQNEAQ (reference sequence). This CDR3 reads CASSPTAIYGYTF. Written as DNA, the CDR3 is TGTGCCAGCAGCCCTACAGCAATCTATGGCTACACCTTC. The whole variable domain, remainder taken from reference TRBV7-9 and TRBJ1-2, is DTGVSQNPRHKITKRGQNVTFRCDPISEHNRLYWYRQTLGQGPEFLTYFQNEAQLEKSRLLSDRFSAERPKGSFSTLEIQRTEQGDSAMYLCASSPTAIYGYTFGSGTRLTVV.

The chain is built from TRBV20-1 and TRBJ2-2; no clear D. CDR1 and CDR2 (germline): DFQATT, SNEGSKA (reference sequence). The CDR3 runs 12 residues. The V and J ends lost 5 bases and 6 bases respectively, with 10 bases between them. The CDR3 protein is CSAAPASGELFF. CDR3 sequence (DNA): TGCAGTGCTGCCCCAGCGTCCGGGGAGCTGTTTTTT.

This clonotype was picked up many times. The CDR3 coding sequence is TGTGCCACCAGTGATCTACCGGGACAGGGATCCGGGGAGCTGTTTTTT. Amino acids: CATSDLPGQGSGELFF. This chain joins TRBV24-1 and TRBJ2-2; 9 nucleotides match TRBD1. The junction had 7 bases not matched to a gene; V was cut back by 3 bases and J by 6 bases. The CDR3 is made up of 16 amino acids. Germline V CDR1 and CDR2: KGHDR, SFDVKD.

This clonotype was found a few times. The chain links TRBV30 to TRBJ1-2; unclear D gene. V was trimmed by 5 bases and J by 7 bases, leaving 23 bases between them. The CDR3 has 15 amino acids. The germline V gene encodes CDR1 GTSNPN and CDR2 SVGIG (reference sequence). The CDR3, as DNA: TGTGCCTGGCACCACAGCGCGTTTTTCGTCGGTGGCTACACCTTC. As protein: CAWHHSAFFVGGYTF.

This clonotype was seen repeatedly, ten times or more. The chain couples TRBV12-3 or TRBV12-4 to TRBJ2-7; TRBD2 aligns across 13 bases. V lost 6 bases, J lost 4 bases, and 6 bases stayed unmatched. The CDR3 contains 15 residues. CDR3 in amino acids: CASRTGTSGNYEQYF. The CDR3 coding sequence is TGTGCCAGCAGGACCGGGACTAGCGGGAATTACGAGCAGTACTTC.

In regard to this clonotype: Given a much more abundant clone one base away, this may be a read error. The chain combines TRBV5-6 with TRBJ2-3; 9 bases are a match to TRBD1. Germline CDR1 is SGHDT and CDR2 is YYEEEE. V lost 2 bases to trimming and J lost 2 bases; unmatched junction nucleotides: 3. This CDR3 is built from 15 residues. The CDR3 DNA is TGTGCCAGCAGCTTCGGGACAGGGAACACAGATACGCAGTATTTT. The encoded protein is CASSFGTGNTDTQYF.

This clonotype was observed many times. The V gene is TRBV5-1, the J gene TRBJ2-3; D uncertain. V lost 0 bases to trimming and J lost 0 bases, with 14 bases between them. CDR3 size: 17 residues. From germline, CDR1 is SGHRS and CDR2 YFSETQ. CDR3 protein: CASSLVAGQRSTDTQYF. CDR3 nucleotide sequence: TGCGCCAGCAGCTTGGTGGCAGGCCAAAGAAGCACAGATACGCAGTATTTT.

This chain uses TRBV2 with TRBJ1-4, with D perhaps TRBD1 (6 bases). Trimming took 7 bases from V and 4 from J, leaving 19 bases between them. CDR1 is SNHLY and CDR2 is FYNNEI in the germline V gene. The CDR3 has 16 amino acids. The CDR3 loop reads CASKEDRLLFNEKLFF. The CDR3 nucleotides are TGTGCCAGCAAGGAGGACAGACTCCTTTTTAATGAAAAACTGTTTTTT.

The J gene is TRBJ1-4, the V gene TRBV6-1; D is possibly TRBD1 (5 bases). The CDR3 totals 13 residues. The ends were cut back, 3 bases at V and 12 bases at J, with 14 bases in the middle. Per germline, CDR1 MNHNS and CDR2 SASEGT. The CDR3 nucleotides read TGTGCCAGCAGTGACTTCGGGAGGGGACAACTGTTTTTT. This codes for CASSDFGRGQLFF.

This clonotype has more than one count but fewer than ten. Being one base from a much bigger clone, this may be a read error. The genes are TRBV27 and TRBJ1-1, with TRBD1 matching over 7 bases. Germline V gene lookup returns CDR1 MNHEY and CDR2 SMNVEV (reference sequence). The junction had 3 bases not matched to a gene; V was cut back by 4 bases and J by 1 base. The CDR3 has 14 amino acids. CDR3 sequence: CASSSQGRNTEAFF. The CDR3 nucleotides are TGTGCCAGCAGTTCACAGGGGAGGAACACTGAAGCTTTCTTT.

CDR3 bases: TGCAGTGCTAGAGATTGGGACAGTTATTCACCCCTCCACTTT. Its protein is CSARDWDSYSPLHF. The genes are TRBV20-1 and TRBJ1-6; TRBD1 matches at 7 bases. Trimming removed 0 bases from V and 8 bases from J; junction bases left unmatched: 4. The CDR3 is made up of 14 amino acids. Per germline, CDR1 DFQATT and CDR2 SNEGSKA (reference sequence).

V gene TRBV4-3 combines with J gene TRBJ1-2, with 9 bases matching TRBD1. There are 14 residues in the CDR3. The J segment lost 6 bases and the V segment lost 3 bases, leaving 5 bases of the junction unmatched. The germline gives CDR1 LGHNA, CDR2 YSLEER. CDR3 bases: TGCGCCAGCAGCCACAGACAGGGGGAAGATGGCTACACCTTC. This encodes CASSHRQGEDGYTF.

This clonotype has a handful of counts. The rearrangement joins TRBV12-3 or TRBV12-4 to TRBJ1-2, with 10 bases fitting TRBD1. Trimming removed 6 bases from V and 6 bases from J; junction bases left unmatched: 4. The CDR3 loop spans 13 amino acids. This CDR3 is CASRPGQGDGYTF. The CDR3 region has the DNA TGTGCCAGCAGACCCGGACAGGGGGATGGCTACACCTTC.

This clonotype was detected only a few times. This chain links TRBV7-8 with TRBJ1-1; tentative D call: TRBD1 (6 bases). Germline CDR1 is SGHVS and CDR2 is FQNEAQ. V gave up 2 bases and J gave up 2 bases, with 15 bases separating them. This CDR3 comprises 16 residues. CDR3 nucleotides: TGTGCCAGCAGCTTACGCGGGACACGGGGAAACACTGAAGCTTTCTTT. This gives the protein CASSLRGTRGNTEAFF.

In regard to this clonotype: The junction departs from the called germline gene at one end, perhaps through a read error. The chain recombines TRBV27 with TRBJ2-2; TRBD1 aligns across 8 bases. The CDR3 extends over 13 amino acids. Germline V gives CDR1 MNHEY, CDR2 SMNVEV (reference sequence). The CDR3 nucleotides read TGTGCCAGCAGTACAGGGGGAACCGGGGGGCTGTTTTTT. Amino acids: CASSTGGTGGLFF.

V is TRBV9 and J is TRBJ2-3; D perhaps matches TRBD2 (5 bases). CDR3 length: 15 residues. Germline V gives CDR1 SGDLS, CDR2 YYNGEE. Trimming shortened V by 4 bases and J by 6 bases, and 18 bases separated the two germline ends. CDR3 protein: CASSPNGRVWDTQYF. DNA for the CDR3: TGTGCCAGCAGCCCGAATGGGAGAGTTTGGGATACGCAGTATTTT.

This clonotype was seen at least ten times. The chain uses TRBV29-1 and TRBJ2-7, with 8 nucleotides matching TRBD2. This CDR3 has 14 residues. V was pared by 7 bases and J by 1 base, with 9 bases of the junction left unmatched. Per the germline V gene, CDR1 is SQVTM and CDR2 is ANQGSEA. The chain's CDR3 is CSAQGTRASYEQYF. CDR3 DNA sequence: TGCAGCGCCCAAGGGACTAGGGCTTCCTACGAGCAGTACTTC.

This clonotype was detected only once. The chain combines TRBV28 with TRBJ2-5; TRBD2 agrees at 13 bases. The CDR3 runs to 15 residues. Germline-derived CDR1 and CDR2 are MDHEN and SYDVKM. Trimming at V came to 4 bases and at J to 3 bases, leaving 2 bases not matched to a gene. The DNA of the CDR3 is TGTGCCAGCAGTTCTGGACTAGCGGGAGAAGAGACCCAGTACTTC. Translating gives CASSSGLAGEETQYF.

As to this clonotype: This may be a read error, as it is one base from a much larger clone. The chain couples TRBV5-1 to TRBJ2-1, with D unclear. The CDR3 loop spans 15 amino acids. Trimming removed 7 bases at V and 5 bases at J, with 19 bases between. Germline V gene data show CDR1 as SGHRS and CDR2 as YFSETQ. In DNA form, the CDR3 reads TGCGCCAGCGGCAGAAGACTTAGTGGAGACAATGAGCAGTTCTTC. Protein: CASGRRLSGDNEQFF. The variable domain in full, completed from reference TRBV5-1 and TRBJ2-1, reads KAGVTQTPRYLIKTRGQQVTLSCSPISGHRSVSWYQQTPGQGLQFLFEYFSETQRNKGNFPGRFSGRQFSNSRSEMNVSTLELGDSALYLCASGRRLSGDNEQFFGPGTRLTVL.

This clonotype has just a few counts. V and J are TRBV20-1 and TRBJ1-2, with 9 nucleotides matching TRBD1. The germline V gene has CDR1 DFQATT and CDR2 SNEGSKA (reference sequence). The CDR3 covers 17 residues. J gave up 4 bases and V 5 bases, and 17 bases lay outside the gene matches. CDR3 residues: CSAQDTDRGSPSYGYTF. In DNA, the CDR3 is TGCAGTGCTCAAGACACCGACAGGGGGTCGCCCTCCTATGGCTACACCTTC.

This clonotype came up many times. This chain links TRBV3-1 with TRBJ1-2; the D is unclear. This CDR3 region has 11 residues. The V gene's germline CDR1 is LGHDT and CDR2 YNNKEL (reference sequence). The ends were cut back, 4 bases at V and 9 bases at J, with 9 bases in the middle. DNA of the CDR3: TGTGCCAGCAGCCTCAGAAGGAGCTACACCTTC. Its protein product is CASSLRRSYTF.

The CDR3 here is CSAGGWTDPYEQYF. The CDR3 coding sequence is TGCAGTGCGGGGGGGTGGACCGACCCCTACGAGCAGTACTTC. V and J are TRBV20-1 and TRBJ2-7, with 7 bases aligning to TRBD2. This CDR3 contains 14 residues. The J segment lost 2 bases and the V segment lost 6 bases, leaving 10 bases of the junction unmatched. Germline CDR1 is DFQATT and CDR2 is SNEGSKA (reference sequence).